What follows are 5 T cell receptor beta chains derived from one specimen sequenced in a study of T cell repertoires in cytomegalovirus infection (dated by TCRdb to about 2019). Data came from an Illumina HiSeq 1500. TCRdb redid the processing of the public reads, applying fastp at Q25 and MiXCR, and retained in-frame beta chains. Each CDR3 protein gets just one entry, which takes the most common genes and DNA from the rows behind it. The sample table contains 300,000 to 450,000 distinct CDR3 sequences; only one count was recorded for about a sixth of them. 8.7% of the sample belongs to the ten largest clones. What was sequenced was PBMCs. These receptors all come from a human donor in good health (CMV status not recorded). Some clones in this sample may be carry-over from other donors' samples.

This clonotype was picked up many times. The gene calls are TRBV6-2 or TRBV6-3 and TRBJ2-7; D perhaps matches TRBD1 (6 bases). This CDR3 is built from 15 residues. CDR1 and CDR2 from the germline V gene are MNHEY and SVGEGT. Trimming pared 4 bases from V and 1 base from J, leaving 14 bases between. The CDR3 nucleotides are TGTGCCAGCAGTTCCGGGACAAGAAATTCCTACGAGCAGTACTTC. Encoded protein: CASSSGTRNSYEQYF.

The chain employs TRBV15 and TRBJ2-5; TRBD2 agrees at 7 bases. The V gene end was trimmed by 5 bases and the J gene end by 4 bases; junction bases not matched to a gene: 13. The CDR3 covers 16 residues. The V gene's germline CDR1 is LNHNV and CDR2 YYDKDF (reference sequence). CDR3 sequence: CATSGSGRVWGETQYF. The DNA of the CDR3 is TGTGCCACCAGCGGGTCAGGGAGGGTCTGGGGAGAGACCCAGTACTTC.

This clonotype appeared a few times. As DNA, the CDR3 is TGCGCCAGCAGCCAAGGAACCCGTGCGGGAGGGGCCTACAATGAGCAGTTCTTC. Translated, it gives CASSQGTRAGGAYNEQFF. V usage is TRBV4-3 and J usage is TRBJ2-1, with TRBD2 matching 9 bases. CDR1 is LGHNA, CDR2 YSLEER, per germline. Losses at the gene ends were 1 base for V and 2 bases for J; bases not matched to a gene: 9. This CDR3 has 18 amino acids.

This clonotype has more than one count but fewer than ten. The V call is TRBV19, the J call TRBJ2-3, with D possibly TRBD1 on 6 matching bases. The CDR3 covers 14 residues. Trimming took 1 base from V and 9 from J, leaving 14 bases between them. Germline CDR1 is LNHDA and CDR2 is SQIVND (reference sequence). The DNA for the CDR3 is TGTGCCAGTAGTATAGTAGGGGGAAGCCTAACGCAGTATTTT. This translates into CASSIVGGSLTQYF.

The V gene is TRBV2, the J gene TRBJ1-5; D call uncertain. The germline gives CDR1 SNHLY, CDR2 FYNNEI. The V gene lost 3 bases and the J gene lost 0 bases, with 6 bases spanning the gap. The CDR3 runs 14 residues. CDR3 DNA sequence: TGTGCCAGCAGTGATTTGAATAGCAATCAGCCCCAGCATTTT. Residues: CASSDLNSNQPQHF.